The TCR beta chain under discussion was sequenced for a study of blood T cell repertoires in COVID-19. Study at large: COVID-19 samples, acute and convalescent, were from the United States, Italy and Spain.

Authors' methods: Estimation of nucleated cell counts relied on the amplification of reference gene primers. Generated by immunoSEQ multiplex PCR, the TCRdb table keeps only in-frame clones and is missing some. That table is the source of V, J and clone size, and D and trimming were worked out from the DNA. The sample shows 90,000 to 130,000 clones, roughly 82% of them seen only once. This sequence originates from a woman in her sixties with acute or convalescent COVID-19. The sequenced sample consisted of peripheral blood.

CDR3 amino acids: CASSPYSTGSGNTIYF. The CDR3, as DNA: TGTGCCAGCAGCCCTTACTCGACAGGCTCTGGAAACACCATATATTTT. This rearrangement joins TRBV9 to TRBJ1-3; D is perhaps TRBD1 (6 bases). Trimming took off 4 bases at V and 0 bases at J, with 14 bases between the two ends. Germline CDR1 reads SGDLS; CDR2 reads YYNGEE. CDR3 length: 16 residues.